This TCR beta chain was obtained from a study of T cell changes during pregnancy in multiple sclerosis. In germline, CDR1 is SEHNR, CDR2 FQNEAQ (reference sequence). This CDR3 contains 16 residues. The ends lost 5 bases at V and 3 bases at J; junction bases unmatched: 9. This clone came up once. Profiled with immunoSEQ multiplex PCR; TCRdb holds only in-frame clones, not every one. The sample carries tens of thousands of clones, roughly 92% recorded once. Sequences were derived from peripheral blood, sampled in the second trimester of pregnancy. The chain couples TRBV7-9 to TRBJ2-7; TRBD1 agrees at 11 bases. This TCR derives from a female donor in good health, enrolled as a control in a pregnancy study. CDR3 sequence: CASSPGTGGMVYEQYF. The CDR3 region has the DNA TGTGCCAGCAGCCCCGGGACAGGGGGAATGGTCTACGAGCAGTACTTC.